The present entry profiles one T cell receptor (beta chain) with its context. Its target is unknown. The sample originates from a study of cytomegalovirus exposure and HLA in healthy donors. V shed 1 base and J shed 10 bases, with 15 bases lying between them. Germline V gives CDR1 SGHRS, CDR2 YFSETQ. This CDR3 contains 14 residues. Researchers ran the PCR with 60 Vbeta and 13 Jbeta primers. The protocol was immunoSEQ multiplex PCR, while the TCRdb copy is restricted to in-frame clones and leaves out a portion. The table records about 110,000 clones, under 85% of them present only once. Whole-study results and caveats: An apparent linkage of common viral pathogens to several of the most significant clusters emerged in a later analysis.

V is TRBV5-1 and J is TRBJ1-3; tentative D call: TRBD1 (5 bases). This sequence was found in a man aged 25 to 40 in good health and CMV-seropositive. The sequenced sample was PBMCs. In nucleotides, the CDR3 is TGCGCCAGCAGCTTGCATCCGGATTACAGGACCATATATTTT. This translates into CASSLHPDYRTIYF.